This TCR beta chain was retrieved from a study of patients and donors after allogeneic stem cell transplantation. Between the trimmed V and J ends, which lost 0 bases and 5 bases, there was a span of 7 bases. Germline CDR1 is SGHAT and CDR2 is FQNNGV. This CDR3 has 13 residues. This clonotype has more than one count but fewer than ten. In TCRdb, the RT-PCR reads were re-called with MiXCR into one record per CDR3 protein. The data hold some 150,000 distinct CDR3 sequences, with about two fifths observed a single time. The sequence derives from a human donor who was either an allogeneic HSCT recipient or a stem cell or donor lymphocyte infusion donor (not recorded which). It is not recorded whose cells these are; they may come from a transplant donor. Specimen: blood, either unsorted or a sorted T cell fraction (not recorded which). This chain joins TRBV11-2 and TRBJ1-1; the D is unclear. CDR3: CASSLDVATEAFF. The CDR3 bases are TGTGCCAGCAGCTTAGATGTGGCAACTGAAGCTTTCTTT.